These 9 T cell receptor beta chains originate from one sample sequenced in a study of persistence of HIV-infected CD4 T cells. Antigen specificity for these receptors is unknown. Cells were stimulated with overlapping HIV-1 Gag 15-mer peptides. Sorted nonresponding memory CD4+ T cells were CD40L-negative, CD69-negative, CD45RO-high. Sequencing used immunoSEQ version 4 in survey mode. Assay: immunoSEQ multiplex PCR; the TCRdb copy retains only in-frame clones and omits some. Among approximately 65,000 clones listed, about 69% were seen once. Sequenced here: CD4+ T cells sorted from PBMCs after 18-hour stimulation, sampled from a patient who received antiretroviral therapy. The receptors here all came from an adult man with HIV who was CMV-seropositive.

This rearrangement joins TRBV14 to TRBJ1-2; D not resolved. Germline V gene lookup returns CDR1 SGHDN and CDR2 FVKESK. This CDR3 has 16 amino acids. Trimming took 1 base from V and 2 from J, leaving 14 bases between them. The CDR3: CASSQVYPTANYGYTF. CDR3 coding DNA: TGTGCCAGCAGCCAAGTCTATCCGACGGCCAACTATGGCTACACCTTC. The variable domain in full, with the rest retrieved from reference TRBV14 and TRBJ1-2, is EAGVTQFPSHSVIEKGQTVTLRCDPISGHDNLYWYRRVMGKEIKFLLHFVKESKQDESGMPNNRFLAERTGGTYSTLKVQPAELEDSGVYFCASSQVYPTANYGYTFGSGTRLTVV.

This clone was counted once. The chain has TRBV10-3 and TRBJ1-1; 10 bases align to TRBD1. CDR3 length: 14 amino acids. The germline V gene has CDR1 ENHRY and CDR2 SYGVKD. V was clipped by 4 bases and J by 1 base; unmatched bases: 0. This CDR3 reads CAISGQGANTEAFF. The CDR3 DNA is TGTGCCATCAGTGGACAGGGGGCGAACACTGAAGCTTTCTTT.

The CDR3 nucleotides are TGTGCCAGCAGCCTGGACGGGGGAAGCACAGATACGCAGTATTTT. Translating it yields CASSLDGGSTDTQYF. The chain links TRBV5-6 to TRBJ2-3; D is perhaps TRBD2 (6 bases). V was clipped by 4 bases and J by 0 bases, with 12 bases between them. The length of the CDR3 is 15 residues. Germline assignment: CDR1 SGHDT and CDR2 YYEEEE.

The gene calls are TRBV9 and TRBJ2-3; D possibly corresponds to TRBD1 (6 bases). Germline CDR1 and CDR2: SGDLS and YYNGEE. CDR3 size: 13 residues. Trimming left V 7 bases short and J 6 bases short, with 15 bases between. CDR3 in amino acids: CASGGGPIDTQYF. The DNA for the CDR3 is TGTGCCAGCGGTGGGGGCCCCATCGATACGCAGTATTTT.

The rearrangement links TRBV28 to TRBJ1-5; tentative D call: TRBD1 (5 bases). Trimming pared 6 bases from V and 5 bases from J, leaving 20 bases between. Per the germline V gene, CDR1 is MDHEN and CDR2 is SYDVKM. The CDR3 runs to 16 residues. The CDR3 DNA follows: TGTGCCAGCAGCTCAGCTCAGGGACGGGTGCATCAGCCCCAGCATTTT. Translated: CASSSAQGRVHQPQHF.

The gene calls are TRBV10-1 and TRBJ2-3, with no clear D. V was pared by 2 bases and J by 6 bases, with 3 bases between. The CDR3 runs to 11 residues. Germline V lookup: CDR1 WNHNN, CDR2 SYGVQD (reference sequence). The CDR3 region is CASSERDTQYF. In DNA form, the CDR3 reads TGCGCCAGCAGTGAGCGGGATACGCAGTATTTT.

The CDR3 spells CASSGTVYNSPLHF. CDR3 bases: TGTGCCAGCAGTGGGACAGTCTATAATTCACCCCTCCACTTT. This chain uses TRBV11-2 with TRBJ1-6; 7 bases are shared with TRBD1. In germline, CDR1 is SGHAT, CDR2 FQNNGV. The CDR3 extends over 14 amino acids. The junction had 2 bases not matched to a gene; V was cut back by 6 bases and J by 3 bases.

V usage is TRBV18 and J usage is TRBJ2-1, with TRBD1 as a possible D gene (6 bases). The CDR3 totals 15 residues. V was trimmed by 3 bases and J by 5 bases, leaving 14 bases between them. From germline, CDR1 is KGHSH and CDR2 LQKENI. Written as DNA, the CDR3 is TGTGCCAGCTCACCCCCACAGGGAATGGACAATGAGCAGTTCTTC. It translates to CASSPPQGMDNEQFF.

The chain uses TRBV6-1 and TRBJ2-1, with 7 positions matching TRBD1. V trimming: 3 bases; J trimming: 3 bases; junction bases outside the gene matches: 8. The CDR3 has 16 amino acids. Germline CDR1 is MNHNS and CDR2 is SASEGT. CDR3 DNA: TGTGCCAGCAGTGAGACGACAGGGAGTAGCTACAATGAGCAGTTCTTC. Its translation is CASSETTGSSYNEQFF.